The rows below give T cell receptor beta chains drawn from one sample of a study of cytomegalovirus exposure and HLA in healthy donors. The table came from immunoSEQ multiplex PCR; TCRdb's copy has only in-frame clones and leaves some out. In the table there are over 150,000 clones, 65% to 85% of which are singletons. The sample comprised PBMCs. The origin of the receptors is a woman aged 25 to 39 in good health and CMV-seropositive. Both conserved end residues are part of each CDR3. Only part of the rows carry a size: once, few, many, or a class if the clone is expanded.

j_call: TRBJ1-1
v_call: TRBV10-2
clone_size: .
cdr3_aa: CASSVGRGDTEAFF

j_call: TRBJ2-5
v_call: TRBV18
clone_size: .
cdr3_aa: CASSPRQGQETQYF

j_call: TRBJ2-1
v_call: TRBV27
clone_size: .
cdr3_aa: CASGPRTGNNEQFF

j_call: TRBJ1-1
v_call: TRBV9
clone_size: .
cdr3_aa: CASSVAETGAFMNTEAFF

j_call: TRBJ1-2
v_call: TRBV6-5
clone_size: few
cdr3_aa: CASSSYGTGGRGYTF

j_call: TRBJ2-7
v_call: TRBV5-1
clone_size: .
cdr3_aa: CASSRALTGTGGLQQYF

j_call: TRBJ2-7
v_call: TRBV6-4
clone_size: .
cdr3_aa: CASTLPGQHSYEQYF

j_call: TRBJ2-1
v_call: TRBV5-1
clone_size: .
cdr3_aa: CASSGGTSGGREQFF

j_call: TRBJ2-5
v_call: TRBV11-1
clone_size: .
cdr3_aa: CASSSGQGAGEVQETQYF

j_call: TRBJ1-2
v_call: TRBV5-5
clone_size: .
cdr3_aa: CASSTPDRASYGYTF

j_call: TRBJ1-2
v_call: TRBV7-3
clone_size: .
cdr3_aa: CASSFAPGVYGYTF

j_call: TRBJ1-6
v_call: TRBV5-1
clone_size: .
cdr3_aa: CASSSRTGQSPLHF

j_call: TRBJ2-2
v_call: TRBV4-3
clone_size: .
cdr3_aa: CASSQEPPGRGNTGELFF

j_call: TRBJ1-1
v_call: TRBV7-9
clone_size: few
cdr3_aa: CASSLGQGSSEAFF

j_call: TRBJ2-5
v_call: TRBV4-3
clone_size: .
cdr3_aa: CASSQWTGHQETQYF

j_call: TRBJ2-7
v_call: TRBV19
clone_size: .
cdr3_aa: CASSFRLAGEPDTIYEQYF

j_call: TRBJ1-2
v_call: TRBV7-9
clone_size: once
cdr3_aa: CASSLKLQGNYGYTF

j_call: TRBJ1-5
v_call: TRBV6-5
clone_size: .
cdr3_aa: CASSYRGRAPQHF

j_call: TRBJ2-5
v_call: TRBV30
clone_size: .
cdr3_aa: CAWSGLGLQETQYF

j_call: TRBJ1-3
v_call: TRBV6-6
clone_size: .
cdr3_aa: CASTPGQGASGNTIYF

j_call: TRBJ1-2
v_call: TRBV18
clone_size: .
cdr3_aa: CASSLTGQFTGDYGYTF

j_call: TRBJ1-4
v_call: TRBV7-9
clone_size: .
cdr3_aa: CASSLEANEKLFF

j_call: TRBJ2-1
v_call: TRBV7-9
clone_size: once
cdr3_aa: CSSSLETGYDEQFF

j_call: TRBJ2-7
v_call: TRBV5-4
clone_size: .
cdr3_aa: CASSLDRSYEQYF

j_call: TRBJ2-5
v_call: TRBV29-1
clone_size: .
cdr3_aa: CSVTGGAFETQYF

j_call: TRBJ1-5
v_call: TRBV6-5
clone_size: .
cdr3_aa: CASKGGALQPQHF

j_call: TRBJ1-6
v_call: TRBV6-6
clone_size: .
cdr3_aa: CASRRDPGTYRSPLHF

j_call: TRBJ1-2
v_call: TRBV5-1
clone_size: .
cdr3_aa: CASNYQTGSSNYGYTF

j_call: TRBJ1-2
v_call: TRBV6-6
clone_size: .
cdr3_aa: CASSRGNPYYGYTF

j_call: TRBJ1-2
v_call: TRBV29-1
clone_size: .
cdr3_aa: CSVNVDRESYGYTF

j_call: TRBJ1-1
v_call: TRBV7-2
clone_size: .
cdr3_aa: CASSLIKWDSHEAFF

j_call: TRBJ2-1
v_call: TRBV7-6
clone_size: .
cdr3_aa: CASSLDSGGGKEQFF

j_call: TRBJ1-2
v_call: TRBV27
clone_size: .
cdr3_aa: CASSTGQGARGYTF

j_call: TRBJ1-4
v_call: TRBV5-6
clone_size: .
cdr3_aa: CASSLAVTRGEKLFF

j_call: TRBJ1-1
v_call: TRBV9
clone_size: .
cdr3_aa: CASSALGGRGTEAFF

j_call: TRBJ1-4
v_call: TRBV4-1
clone_size: .
cdr3_aa: CASSQEGTLTNEKLFF

j_call: TRBJ2-2
v_call: TRBV12-2
clone_size: few
cdr3_aa: CASRLTWDRGPYTGELFF

j_call: TRBJ1-1
v_call: TRBV2
clone_size: .
cdr3_aa: CASSVTGKDTEAFF

j_call: TRBJ1-4
v_call: TRBV5-1
clone_size: .
cdr3_aa: CATKQTGYNEKLFF

j_call: TRBJ1-2
v_call: TRBV18
clone_size: .
cdr3_aa: CASSPETGGRIHGYTF